This is a list of T cell receptor beta chains from one sample in a study of blood T cell repertoires in COVID-19. Assay: immunoSEQ multiplex PCR; the TCRdb copy retains only in-frame clones and omits some. The sample holds some 70,000 clones, around 70% seen once. What was sequenced was peripheral blood. The receptors here all came from a man aged 55 to 70 with acute or convalescent COVID-19. Each CDR3 is given with its conserved first and last residue. The order of the fields is clone size, D gene, V gene, J gene, CDR3 DNA, CDR3 protein. The D gene is left open where the match is weak. Rows give clone size only sometimes, using once, few, many, or a class for an expanded clone.

few	TRBD2	TRBV5-5	TRBJ2-3	TGTGCCAGCAGCCTGACCGGGACTAGCGGGAGTAGTACCACAGATACGCAGTATTTT	CASSLTGTSGSSTTDTQYF
NA	NA	TRBV18	TRBJ1-2	TGTGCCAGCTCACCCCGACAGAACGGCGGCTACACCTTC	CASSPRQNGGYTF
few	TRBD1	TRBV5-1	TRBJ1-2	TGCGCCAGCAGCTTGGTTTTGACAGGGGCCCTTGGCTACACCTTC	CASSLVLTGALGYTF
NA	TRBD1	TRBV5-1	TRBJ2-3	TGCGCCAGCAGCCTCCGGACAGGGGAAGTCGCAGATACGCAGTATTTT	CASSLRTGEVADTQYF
few	TRBD2	TRBV7-2	TRBJ2-1	TGTGCCAGCAGCCGGGCTAGCGGGGGGGCAAGGAATGAGCAGTTCTTC	CASSRASGGARNEQFF
few	TRBD1	TRBV28	TRBJ1-2	TGTGCCAGCAGTCAGGGGGAGGACTATGGCTACACCTTC	CASSQGEDYGYTF
NA	NA	TRBV19	TRBJ1-5	TGTGCCAGTAGTATGTACCAGGGAAATAATCAGCCCCAGCATTTT	CASSMYQGNNQPQHF
NA	NA	TRBV30	TRBJ2-2	TGTGCCTGGAAAGTACAGCCCAACACCGGGGAGCTGTTTTTT	CAWKVQPNTGELFF
NA	TRBD1	TRBV25-1	TRBJ2-2	TGTGCCAGCAGTGAATCCGACAGGGGGCGAACCGGGGAGCTGTTTTTT	CASSESDRGRTGELFF
NA	TRBD1	TRBV6-5	TRBJ2-5	TGTGCCAGCAGTTACGCAGGGGGCATGGAGACCCAGTACTTC	CASSYAGGMETQYF
NA	TRBD1	TRBV11-1	TRBJ2-7	TGTGCCAGCAGCCTCGGACAGGACAGCTCCTACGAGCAGTACTTC	CASSLGQDSSYEQYF
NA	NA	TRBV18	TRBJ2-7	TGTGCCAGCTCACCCTATAGCGGAGAGACGAGTGAGCAGTACTTC	CASSPYSGETSEQYF
NA	NA	TRBV18	TRBJ1-3	TGTGCCAGCTCACCACGAGGTTTCTCTGGAAACACCATATATTTT	CASSPRGFSGNTIYF
NA	TRBD2	TRBV3-1/TRBV3-2	TRBJ2-3	TGTGCCAGCAGCCTTCTGCCGGGACTAGCGGGCGACACAGATACGCAGTATTTT	CASSLLPGLAGDTDTQYF